Below, 30 T cell receptor beta chains from the same sample are listed, as sequenced in a study of control samples from healthy donors and cancer patients. Sequencing was performed with immunoSEQ multiplex PCR; in TCRdb, only in-frame clones are kept and a portion is missing. The table shows about 83,000 clones, with about nine tenths occurring only once. Sequencing was carried out using blood. All receptors derive from a man aged 50 to 59 in good health.

The rearrangement joins TRBV6-2 or TRBV6-3 to TRBJ1-3; D is perhaps TRBD1 (6 bases). The germline CDR1 and CDR2 sequences are MNHEY and SVGEGT. The germline V and J ends were trimmed by 4 bases and 1 base, with 11 bases remaining between them. CDR3 length: 15 residues. The CDR3 spells CASSFLQGSGNTIYF. The CDR3, as DNA: TGTGCCAGCAGTTTTTTACAGGGATCTGGAAACACCATATATTTT.

This chain links TRBV25-1 with TRBJ2-1; 15 bases are a match to TRBD2. The CDR3 has 14 residues. The germline V gene encodes CDR1 MGHDK and CDR2 SYGVNS. The ends lost 5 bases at V and 8 bases at J; junction bases unmatched: 1. In DNA, the CDR3 is TGTGCCAGCAGTAGGACTAGCGGGGGGGATGAGCAGTTCTTC. Translation: CASSRTSGGDEQFF. Full variable domain (rest looked up from reference TRBV25-1 and TRBJ2-1): EADIYQTPRYLVIGTGKKITLECSQTMGHDKMYWYQQDPGMELHLIHYSYGVNSTEKGDLSSESTVSRIRTEHFPLTLESARPSHTSQYLCASSRTSGGDEQFFGPGTRLTVL.

The V gene is TRBV2, the J gene TRBJ2-3; 7 bases fit TRBD1. This CDR3 has 16 residues. The ends lost 7 bases at V and 2 bases at J; junction bases unmatched: 12. The germline V gene has CDR1 SNHLY and CDR2 FYNNEI. CDR3 DNA: TGTGCCAGCATAGAGGTCGGGGACAGATTCACAGATACGCAGTATTTT. Protein: CASIEVGDRFTDTQYF.

V and J are TRBV7-7 and TRBJ1-1, with D perhaps matching TRBD1 (5 bases). The CDR3 length is 13 residues. Germline V gene lookup returns CDR1 SSHAT and CDR2 FNYEAQ (reference sequence). Trimming removed 4 bases from V and 6 bases from J, with 12 bases in between. This CDR3 is CASSSEPGSEAFF. Written as DNA, the CDR3 is TGTGCCAGCAGCTCGGAACCAGGGTCTGAAGCTTTCTTT.

The gene calls are TRBV19 and TRBJ1-4, with a weak D call TRBD1 (6 bases). In germline, CDR1 is LNHDA, CDR2 SQIVND (reference sequence). Trimming removed 5 bases from V and 8 bases from J, with 15 bases in between. The CDR3 is made up of 14 amino acids. CDR3 sequence reads: CASSLQGAGEKLFF. Here the CDR3 DNA reads TGTGCCAGTAGTCTACAGGGAGCAGGGGAAAAACTGTTTTTT.

The table lists this clone with a count of one. J is TRBJ2-7 and V is TRBV7-9; D gene uncertain. V dropped 5 bases and J dropped 13 bases, with 18 bases sitting between them. In germline, CDR1 is SEHNR, CDR2 FQNEAQ (reference sequence). The CDR3 consists of 12 residues. CDR3: CASSKTASPYYF. CDR3 nucleotides: TGTGCCAGCAGCAAAACAGCCTCCCCCTATTACTTC.

As concerns this clone: The junction shows a germline mismatch at one end, possibly a read error. This chain uses TRBV19 with TRBJ2-4; 9 bases agree with TRBD1. The CDR3 runs 13 residues. The germline V gene encodes CDR1 LNHDA and CDR2 SQIVND (reference sequence). The CDR3 loop is CASSIGQGNIQYF. CDR3 coding DNA: TGTGCCAGTAGCATAGGACAGGGGAACATTCAGTACTTC.

In this sample, this clone turned up a few times. This chain joins TRBV5-1 and TRBJ1-2; 9 bases map to TRBD1. The CDR3 is 14 amino acids. The ends lost 5 bases at V and 3 bases at J; junction bases unmatched: 5. The V gene's germline CDR1 is SGHRS and CDR2 YFSETQ. CDR3 DNA: TGCGCCAGCAGGCAGGGACAGGGAGACTATGGCTACACCTTC. Amino acids: CASRQGQGDYGYTF.

Only a few counts were recorded for this clone. This sequence joins TRBV10-1 and TRBJ2-2; the D is unclear. The V and J ends lost 0 bases and 7 bases respectively, with 12 bases between them. Germline assignment: CDR1 WNHNN and CDR2 SYGVQD (reference sequence). The CDR3 is 15 amino acids. CDR3 in amino acids: CASSESPMGRGELFF. The CDR3 DNA reads TGCGCCAGCAGTGAGTCCCCTATGGGCCGCGGGGAGCTGTTTTTT.

A single count supports this clone. This sequence joins TRBV5-5 and TRBJ2-2; no clear D. This CDR3 is 14 amino acids long. The V end was cut by 4 bases, the J end by 2 bases, with 9 bases between. Germline V gives CDR1 SGHKS, CDR2 YYEKEE (reference sequence). The CDR3 loop is CASSRDRNTGELFF. In DNA, the CDR3 is TGTGCCAGCAGCCGTGACCGAAACACCGGGGAGCTGTTTTTT.

This sequence joins TRBV9 and TRBJ1-4; maybe TRBD1 (5 bases). Germline V gene lookup returns CDR1 SGDLS and CDR2 YYNGEE. CDR3 size: 14 residues. V shed 4 bases and J shed 8 bases, with 15 bases lying between them. The DNA for the CDR3 is TGTGCCAGCAGCCCCCGAACCAGGGAAGAAAAACTGTTTTTT. The encoded protein is CASSPRTREEKLFF.

With regard to this clone: The sample carries other DNA sequences with the same CDR3. The chain carries TRBV6-4 and TRBJ2-2; D might be TRBD1 or TRBD2, each matching 5 bases. CDR3 length equals 14 residues. Trimming pared 5 bases from V and 1 base from J, leaving 8 bases between. CDR1 and CDR2 from the germline V gene are MRHNA and SNTAGT. CDR3 protein: CASSRDGNTGELFF. The CDR3 DNA reads as TGTGCCAGCAGTCGGGACGGGAACACCGGGGAGCTGTTTTTT.

With regard to this clone: The junction departs from the called germline gene at one end, perhaps through a read error. The V call is TRBV2, the J call TRBJ2-1; 7 positions agree with TRBD1. The CDR3 consists of 11 residues. Germline loops: CDR1 SNHLY, CDR2 FYNNEI. The CDR3 DNA follows: TGTGCCAGCAGTGAGGGGGACAGTCAGATCTTC. It specifies CASSEGDSQIF.

The chain has TRBV12-3 or TRBV12-4 and TRBJ2-3; 9 bases align to TRBD2. This CDR3 comprises 13 residues. J gave up 5 bases and V 5 bases, and 2 bases lay outside the gene matches. CDR3 residues: CASSRLAVDTQYF. DNA of the CDR3: TGTGCCAGCAGTCGACTAGCGGTAGATACGCAGTATTTT.

The CDR3 loop reads CSASEPADTEAFF. The CDR3 DNA reads TGCAGTGCTAGTGAACCGGCTGACACTGAAGCTTTCTTT. J is TRBJ1-1 and V is TRBV20-1; no clear D gene. The CDR3 has 13 amino acids. The germline V and J ends were trimmed by 3 bases and 3 bases, with 11 bases remaining between them. CDR1 and CDR2 (germline): DFQATT, SNEGSKA (reference sequence).

The chain employs TRBV7-2 and TRBJ2-5; D is unresolved. Germline V gene data show CDR1 as SGHTA and CDR2 as FQGNSA. There are 13 residues in the CDR3. Trimming took 3 bases from V and 7 from J, leaving 12 bases between them. CDR3 bases: TGTGCCAGCAGCTTCGTCAGAACCGGGACCCAGTACTTC. This codes for CASSFVRTGTQYF. Supplemented by reference TRBV7-2 and TRBJ2-5, the full variable domain reads GAGVSQSPSNKVTEKGKDVELRCDPISGHTALYWYRQSLGQGLEFLIYFQGNSAPDKSGLPSDRFSAERTGGSVSTLTIQRTQQEDSAVYLCASSFVRTGTQYFGPGTRLLVL.

The gene calls are TRBV19 and TRBJ2-4, with 8 bases that match TRBD1. Germline-derived CDR1 and CDR2 are LNHDA and SQIVND (reference sequence). The CDR3 contains 13 residues. With 10 bases clipped from V and 7 bases from J, the junction kept 9 bases outside the gene matches. The CDR3 here is CATSQGESNIQYF. The CDR3 bases are TGTGCCACCTCACAGGGGGAATCGAACATTCAGTACTTC.

This clone was picked up one time. The V gene is TRBV5-6, the J gene TRBJ1-1; 8 bases line up with TRBD1. V lost 4 bases, J lost 3 bases, and 8 bases stayed unmatched. The CDR3 consists of 15 residues. Germline V gene sequence: CDR1 SGHDT, CDR2 YYEEEE. CDR3 nucleotide sequence: TGTGCCAGCAGCCTTCTCATGACAGGGGACACTGAAGCTTTCTTT. Translated: CASSLLMTGDTEAFF.

The CDR3 nucleotides are TGTGCCAGCAGCGGAGGGGACGGGGGCGGCTACACCTTC. This gives the protein CASSGGDGGGYTF. The J gene is TRBJ1-2, the V gene TRBV9; D is possibly TRBD1 (6 bases). CDR1 and CDR2 from the germline V gene are SGDLS and YYNGEE. The V end lost 3 bases, the J end lost 8 bases, and 14 bases lay between the germline ends. The CDR3 is 13 amino acids. Variable domain in full (rest from reference TRBV9 and TRBJ1-2): DSGVTQTPKHLITATGQRVTLRCSPRSGDLSVYWYQQSLDQGLQFLIQYYNGEERAKGNILERFSAQQFPDLHSELNLSSLELGDSALYFCASSGGDGGGYTFGSGTRLTVV.

J is TRBJ1-1 and V is TRBV20-1; maybe TRBD1 (5 bases). The germline gives CDR1 DFQATT, CDR2 SNEGSKA (reference sequence). The length of the CDR3 is 11 residues. Trimming stripped 4 bases from V and 5 bases from J, with 8 bases between. The CDR3 nucleotides read TGCAGTGCTATCAGGGATACTGAAGCTTTCTTT. Its protein product is CSAIRDTEAFF.

V and J are TRBV6-4 and TRBJ1-1; D may be TRBD1 (5 bases). The CDR3 spans 14 residues. The germline gives CDR1 MRHNA, CDR2 SNTAGT. The V end was cut by 0 bases, the J end by 5 bases, with 10 bases between. The CDR3 sequence: CASSDSDSETEAFF. Written as DNA, the CDR3 is TGTGCCAGCAGTGACTCTGACAGCGAGACTGAAGCTTTCTTT.

The chain is built from TRBV18 and TRBJ1-2; D uncertain. Germline assignment: CDR1 KGHSH and CDR2 LQKENI. Deletions cut 2 bases from V and 6 bases from J, with 10 bases between. The CDR3 sequence is 13 residues long. For the CDR3, the DNA is TGTGCCAGCTCACCAAGCGGTGGAGATGGCTACACCTTC. Amino acids: CASSPSGGDGYTF.

The chain is built from TRBV25-1 and TRBJ2-3, with 7 bases fitting TRBD2. The CDR3 is 16 residues long. V dropped 3 bases and J dropped 5; count of bases not matched to a gene: 11. Germline CDR1 is MGHDK and CDR2 is SYGVNS. CDR3 in amino acids: CASSDPSGGGVDTQYF. CDR3 nucleotides: TGTGCCAGCAGTGATCCCTCAGGCGGGGGTGTAGATACGCAGTATTTT.

The chain uses TRBV7-9 and TRBJ1-2; D ambiguous. Deletions cut 5 bases from V and 0 bases from J, with 7 bases between. Germline V gives CDR1 SEHNR, CDR2 FQNEAQ (reference sequence). This CDR3 comprises 13 residues. CDR3 in amino acids: CASSPSANYGYTF. CDR3 coding DNA: TGTGCCAGCAGCCCGTCTGCTAACTATGGCTACACCTTC.

V gene TRBV5-1 combines with J gene TRBJ2-5, with D possibly matching TRBD2 (6 bases). CDR3 length: 14 amino acids. Germline V CDR1 and CDR2: SGHRS, YFSETQ. V lost 7 bases to trimming and J lost 5 bases, with 18 bases between them. The chain's CDR3 is CASRPGGVGETQYF. In DNA form, the CDR3 reads TGCGCCAGCCGTCCCGGCGGGGTCGGCGAGACCCAGTACTTC.

V and J are TRBV6-5 and TRBJ1-1; D is perhaps TRBD1 (5 bases). This CDR3 region has 13 residues. CDR1 is MNHEY and CDR2 is SVGAGI in the germline V gene. The V and J ends lost 3 bases and 5 bases respectively, with 10 bases between them. CDR3 amino acids: CASSYGRGTEAFF. For the CDR3, the DNA is TGTGCCAGCAGTTATGGGAGGGGTACTGAAGCTTTCTTT.

The rearrangement links TRBV5-1 to TRBJ1-1; unclear D gene. V dropped 0 bases and J dropped 1 base, with 10 bases sitting between them. The germline V gene encodes CDR1 SGHRS and CDR2 YFSETQ. The CDR3 consists of 15 residues. The CDR3 DNA is TGCGCCAGCAGCTTGGACGCCAGGACGAACACTGAAGCTTTCTTT. This encodes CASSLDARTNTEAFF.

The CDR3 sequence: CASSSDRGGLYF. The CDR3 DNA follows: TGTGCCAGCAGCTCCGACAGGGGGGGCCTGTACTTC. This rearrangement joins TRBV11-2 to TRBJ2-7; 9 nucleotides match TRBD1. There are 12 residues in the CDR3. Germline CDR1 reads SGHAT; CDR2 reads FQNNGV. V lost 4 bases, J lost 12 bases, and 7 bases stayed unmatched. Together with reference TRBV11-2 and TRBJ2-7, the CDR3 gives the full variable domain: EAGVAQSPRYKIIEKRQSVAFWCNPISGHATLYWYQQILGQGPKLLIQFQNNGVVDDSQLPKDRFSAERLKGVDSTLKIQPAKLEDSAVYLCASSSDRGGLYFGPGTRLTVT.

The gene calls are TRBV10-3 and TRBJ2-1; the D gene is possibly TRBD2 (6 bases). V lost 8 bases to trimming and J lost 5 bases, with 13 bases between them. The germline gives CDR1 ENHRY, CDR2 SYGVKD. The CDR3 length is 13 residues. The CDR3 nucleotides are TGTGCCATCGGCTTCCAGCGGGACAATGAGCAGTTCTTC. It yields the protein CAIGFQRDNEQFF.

The chain couples TRBV25-1 to TRBJ1-1, with 7 bases lining up with TRBD1. V lost 6 bases and J lost 11; bases outside the gene matches: 21. There are 16 residues in the CDR3. The V gene's germline CDR1 is MGHDK and CDR2 SYGVNS. CDR3 residues: CASRPGRDRVPPGAFF. The CDR3 DNA reads TGTGCCAGCAGACCGGGAAGAGACAGGGTCCCCCCGGGGGCTTTCTTT. Based on the CDR3 plus reference TRBV25-1 and TRBJ1-1, the full variable domain is EADIYQTPRYLVIGTGKKITLECSQTMGHDKMYWYQQDPGMELHLIHYSYGVNSTEKGDLSSESTVSRIRTEHFPLTLESARPSHTSQYLCASRPGRDRVPPGAFFGQGTRLTVV.